A single sample gave rise to the 2 T cell receptor beta chains below, sequenced in a study of blood T cell repertoires in COVID-19. Sequenced by immunoSEQ multiplex PCR; TCRdb stores in-frame clones only, minus some. The data show 470,000 or so clones, nearly 90% seen once. Source material: PBMCs or T cells enriched from blood (not recorded which). The receptors here all came from a young woman with acute COVID-19.

The chain recombines TRBV9 with TRBJ1-1; D not resolved. The CDR3 has 14 residues. V was clipped by 0 bases and J by 4 bases, with 10 bases between them. The V gene's germline CDR1 is SGDLS and CDR2 YYNGEE. As DNA, the CDR3 is TGTGCCAGCAGCGTAGCTGTCCGAGGCACTGAAGCTTTCTTT. Translating it yields CASSVAVRGTEAFF.

V and J are TRBV7-8 and TRBJ2-7; 11 bases line up with TRBD2. The CDR3 contains 15 residues. J gave up 0 bases and V 5 bases, and 3 bases lay outside the gene matches. The germline gives CDR1 SGHVS, CDR2 FQNEAQ. The DNA of the CDR3 is TGTGCCAGCAGCCGAACTAGCGGGGGCTCCTACGAGCAGTACTTC. Protein: CASSRTSGGSYEQYF.